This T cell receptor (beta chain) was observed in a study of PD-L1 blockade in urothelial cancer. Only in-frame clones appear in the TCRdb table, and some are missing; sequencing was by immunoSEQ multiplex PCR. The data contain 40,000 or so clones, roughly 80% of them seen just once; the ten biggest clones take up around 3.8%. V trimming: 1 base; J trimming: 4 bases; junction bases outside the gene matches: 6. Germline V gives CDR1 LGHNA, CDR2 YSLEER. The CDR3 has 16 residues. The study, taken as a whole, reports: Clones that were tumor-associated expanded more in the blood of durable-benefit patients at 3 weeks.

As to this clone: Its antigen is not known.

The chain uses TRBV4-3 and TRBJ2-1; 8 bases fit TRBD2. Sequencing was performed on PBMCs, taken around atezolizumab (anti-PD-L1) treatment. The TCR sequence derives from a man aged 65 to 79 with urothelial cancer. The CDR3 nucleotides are TGCGCCAGCAGCCAAGCCTGGAGCGGGAGTTACAATGAGCAGTTCTTC. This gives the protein CASSQAWSGSYNEQFF.